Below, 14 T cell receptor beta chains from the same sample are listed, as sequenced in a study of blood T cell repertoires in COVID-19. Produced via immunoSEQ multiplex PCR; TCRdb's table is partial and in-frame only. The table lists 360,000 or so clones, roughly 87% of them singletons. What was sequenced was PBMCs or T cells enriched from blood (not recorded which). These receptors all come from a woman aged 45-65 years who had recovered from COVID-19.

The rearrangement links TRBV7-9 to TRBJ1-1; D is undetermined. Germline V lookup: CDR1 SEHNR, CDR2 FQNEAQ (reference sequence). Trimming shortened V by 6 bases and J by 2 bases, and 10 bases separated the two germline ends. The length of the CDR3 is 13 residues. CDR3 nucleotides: TGTGCCAGCAGTCCAACGGGTAACACTGAAGCTTTCTTT. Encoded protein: CASSPTGNTEAFF.

In nucleotides, the CDR3 is TGTGCCAGCAGCACTAGCGGGTTTAGCGCCGGGGAGCTGTTTTTT. The encoded protein is CASSTSGFSAGELFF. The chain combines TRBV5-4 with TRBJ2-2, with 9 nucleotides matching TRBD2. V was clipped by 4 bases and J by 6 bases; unmatched bases: 7. CDR3 length: 15 amino acids. Germline CDR1 is SGHNT and CDR2 is YYREEE (reference sequence).

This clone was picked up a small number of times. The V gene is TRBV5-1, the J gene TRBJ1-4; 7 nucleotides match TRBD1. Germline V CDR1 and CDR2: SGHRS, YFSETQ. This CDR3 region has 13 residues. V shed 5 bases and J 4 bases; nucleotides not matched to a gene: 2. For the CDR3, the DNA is TGCGCCAGCAGGGCAGGGGGTAATGAAAAACTGTTTTTT. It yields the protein CASRAGGNEKLFF.

This CDR3 reads CSASAVRGRQTYTDTQYF. The CDR3 region has the DNA TGCAGTGCTAGTGCGGTTAGGGGGAGACAAACCTACACAGATACGCAGTATTTT. The rearrangement joins TRBV20-1 to TRBJ2-3; D might be TRBD1 (6 bases). V was trimmed by 3 bases and J by 2 bases, leaving 24 bases between them. This CDR3 contains 18 residues. Germline V gives CDR1 DFQATT, CDR2 SNEGSKA (reference sequence).

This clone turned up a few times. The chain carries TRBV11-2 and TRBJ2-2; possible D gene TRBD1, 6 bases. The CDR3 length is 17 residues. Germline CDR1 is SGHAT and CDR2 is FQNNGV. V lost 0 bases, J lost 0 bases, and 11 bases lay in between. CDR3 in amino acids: CASSLDRQGPNTGELFF. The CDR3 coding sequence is TGTGCCAGCAGCTTAGACAGGCAGGGGCCGAACACCGGGGAGCTGTTTTTT.

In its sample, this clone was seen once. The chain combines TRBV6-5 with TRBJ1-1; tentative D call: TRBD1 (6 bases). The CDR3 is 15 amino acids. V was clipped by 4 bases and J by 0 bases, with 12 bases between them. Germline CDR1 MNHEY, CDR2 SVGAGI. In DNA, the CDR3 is TGTGCCAGCAGTTCCCGCGGACAGTTGAACACTGAAGCTTTCTTT. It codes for CASSSRGQLNTEAFF.

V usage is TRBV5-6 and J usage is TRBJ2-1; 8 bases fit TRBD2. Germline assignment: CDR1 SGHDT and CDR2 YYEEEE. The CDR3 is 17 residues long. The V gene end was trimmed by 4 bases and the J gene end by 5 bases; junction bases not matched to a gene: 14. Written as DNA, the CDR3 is TGTGCCAGCAGCCTTCAGCGGGATAGCGGGGCGAACAATGAGCAGTTCTTC. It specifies CASSLQRDSGANNEQFF.

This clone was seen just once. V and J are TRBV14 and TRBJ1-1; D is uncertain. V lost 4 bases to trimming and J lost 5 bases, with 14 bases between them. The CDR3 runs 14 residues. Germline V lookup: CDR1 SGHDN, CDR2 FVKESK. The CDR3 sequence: CASSPRTAGTEAFF. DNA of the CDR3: TGTGCCAGCAGCCCCAGGACGGCGGGTACTGAAGCTTTCTTT.

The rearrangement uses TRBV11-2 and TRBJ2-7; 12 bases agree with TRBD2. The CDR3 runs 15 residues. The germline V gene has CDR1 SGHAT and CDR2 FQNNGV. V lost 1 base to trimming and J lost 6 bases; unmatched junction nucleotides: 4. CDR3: CASSLGASGGVEQYF. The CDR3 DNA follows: TGTGCCAGCAGCTTAGGGGCTAGCGGGGGGGTCGAGCAGTACTTC.

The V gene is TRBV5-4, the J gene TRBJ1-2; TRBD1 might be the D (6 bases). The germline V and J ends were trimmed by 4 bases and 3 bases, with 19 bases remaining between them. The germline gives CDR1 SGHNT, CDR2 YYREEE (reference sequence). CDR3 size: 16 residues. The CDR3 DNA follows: TGTGCCAGCAGCCCCGACCTCAGGGGCCCACACTATGGCTACACCTTC. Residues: CASSPDLRGPHYGYTF.

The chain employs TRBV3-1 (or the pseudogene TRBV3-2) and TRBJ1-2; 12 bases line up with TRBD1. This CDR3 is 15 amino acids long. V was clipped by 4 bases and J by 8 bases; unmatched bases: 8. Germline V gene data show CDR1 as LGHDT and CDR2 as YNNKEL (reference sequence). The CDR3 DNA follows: TGTGCCAGCAGCCCTATGGGACAGGGGGCCGCCGGCTACACCTTC. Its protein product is CASSPMGQGAAGYTF.

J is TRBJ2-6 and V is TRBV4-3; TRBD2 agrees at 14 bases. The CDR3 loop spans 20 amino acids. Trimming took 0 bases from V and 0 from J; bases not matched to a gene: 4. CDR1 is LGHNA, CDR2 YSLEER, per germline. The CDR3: CASSQDRTSGGISGANVLTF. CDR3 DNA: TGCGCCAGCAGCCAAGATAGGACTAGCGGGGGGATCTCTGGGGCCAACGTCCTGACTTTC.

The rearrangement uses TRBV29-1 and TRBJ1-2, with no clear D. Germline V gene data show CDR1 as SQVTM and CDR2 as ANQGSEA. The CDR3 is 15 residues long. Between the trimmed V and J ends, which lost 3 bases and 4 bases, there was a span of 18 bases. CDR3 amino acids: CSVDALGAGIYGYTF. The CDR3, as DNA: TGCAGCGTTGACGCGCTGGGAGCGGGGATCTATGGCTACACCTTC.

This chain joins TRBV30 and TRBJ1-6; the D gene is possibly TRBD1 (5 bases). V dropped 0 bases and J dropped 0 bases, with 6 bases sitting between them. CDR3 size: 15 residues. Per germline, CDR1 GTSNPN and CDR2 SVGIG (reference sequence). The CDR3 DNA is TGTGCCTGGAGTGTGGGGGGCTCCTATAATTCACCCCTCCACTTT. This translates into CAWSVGGSYNSPLHF.